This TCR beta chain was sequenced in a study of blood T cells in healthy people across ages (dated by TCRdb to the mid-2010s). About the study as a whole: In model experiments, template switching captured roughly one uniquely barcoded TCR beta cDNA molecule for every two T cells. Age-related changes in TCR beta repertoire diversity were measured in the study by deep sequencing normalized with unique cDNA molecular identifiers. Using the same blood draw, the study looked at two additional independent replicas of 1 million unique cDNA reads for two donors, one aged 18 to 30 and the other aged 80 or older. The donors were divided into four age groups: young (average approximately 16 years), middle-aged (about 41), aged (about 60) and long-lived (around 80). Broader findings and caveats from the paper: Estimates of total diversity based on one million sequenced T cells were considered lower bounds and underestimates. As age increased, observed TCR beta diversity per million T cells dropped in a roughly linear way, and a significant reduction was already evident by age about 40. Because donor CMV infection status was unknown, age-related changes in expanded clonotypes were potentially confounded. Compared with the aged group, the long-lived group had more naive CD4+ T cells, fewer expanded clones and increased TCR diversity, suggesting age selection. Conclusive comparison of naive and antigen-experienced compartments was prevented by the profiling of bulk unsorted PBMCs. The percentage of naive T cells measured by flow cytometry correlated strongly with observed TCR beta diversity.

Receptors were amplified or captured by 5' RACE. TCRdb records Illumina HiSeq 2500 as the sequencer. A second PCR of about 6 to 11 cycles was run with a J-beta primer mix and a sample-barcoded 5' primer. A unique molecular identifier was introduced onto each TCR beta cDNA molecule by a template-switch 5' adaptor carrying 12 random nucleotides. At least 2.5 million CDR3-containing paired-end reads were obtained from each sample. All of the RNA was converted into first-strand cDNA using the Mint cDNA synthesis kit, with a TRBC-specific oligonucleotide serving as the primer. All cDNA was treated with uracil-DNA glycosylase and then went through a first 18-cycle PCR with the universal primers M1SS and BC2_uni_R. From the authors' description of their analysis: For normalization, 1 million high-quality reads were randomly selected from each sample, with every read carrying a distinct molecular identifier. Reads sharing molecular identifiers were discarded rather than binned into consensus sequences. MiTCR, with a Q25 quality threshold and the strictest error-elimination algorithm, was used for CDR3 identification, clonotype clustering and error correction. Lower-bound total TCR beta diversity was estimated with a nonparametric unseen species model using Euler transformation. TCRdb itself trimmed the public reads at Q25 with fastp, ran MiXCR and retained productive beta chains. Rows are combined by CDR3 protein, so each entry shows the most common genes and DNA. For this entry, the V and J calls and clone size follow TCRdb and not the study's own pipeline. The sample includes roughly 800,000 distinct CDR3 sequences, with around 25% observed a single time. The top ten clones comprise under 4.5% of the sample.

Systemically healthy Caucasian individuals from Russia, over 30 in total and aged about 6 to 95 years, were included as donors. Roughly 10 milliliters of peripheral blood were collected from each donor into EDTA-treated Vacutainer tubes. Ficoll-Paque density-gradient centrifugation was used to isolate PBMCs, with at least 7 million obtained per sample. Trizol reagent was used to extract total RNA from PBMCs, with at least 6 micrograms per sample. For every donor, flow cytometry on a PBMC aliquot measured the percentage of naive CD45RAhigh/CD27high T cells. This clonotype was seen only a few times. No antigen is known for it. No quality values exist for individual bases; no much larger clone is one base distant. This same sample was also part of a study on T cells of mothers and their children. The second paper further reports: Donors were nine systemically healthy Caucasian individuals: three mothers and their six children. cDNA synthesis consumed the entire amount of extracted RNA, loaded at around 1.5 ug RNA in each 15 ul reaction. In the second PCR, the M1S primer introduced both the sample barcodes and 2-4 random nucleotides. Over 8 million TCR beta CDR3 reads came from each mother, compared with a few million reads from each child. Thymic selection similarly shapes TCR recombination output in related and unrelated pairs, with minor effect from inherited differences. Normalized repertoire overlap in related mother-child pairs was always slightly higher than in unrelated mother-child pairs, but the difference was never significant. With a sensitivity of roughly 93 clones per million clonotypes, no persistent microchimeric T cell clones were detected. To look for features that set related mother-child pairs apart from unrelated individuals, the researchers ran deep NGS to compare the TCR beta repertoires of mothers and children. The mean age was approximately 41 +/- 4 years for the mothers and approximately 11 +/- 4 years for the children. After adapters were ligated using NEBNext reagents, the libraries underwent 100+100 nt paired-end sequencing on an Illumina HiSeq 2000. To prevent cross-contamination, the mother and child libraries were prepared one month apart and sequenced in separate runs. Between about 500,000 and 2,300,000 distinct TCR beta clonotypes were identified per donor. Naive TCR beta clonotypes were estimated from low-frequency clonotypes matched to each donor's FACS-determined naive share, without sorting.

Source material: blood. The TCR comes from a boy aged 10-17 years in good health.

The DNA sequence reads TGCAGCGTGACAGATGTTTCCTACGAGCAGTACTTC. The resulting protein is CSVTDVSYEQYF. The sequence joins TRBV29-1 to TRBJ2-7; the D gene is perhaps TRBD1, from 5 matching bases. Based on the germline V gene, the CDR1 and CDR2 sequences are SQVTM and ANQGSEA. V is shortened by 6 bases, J by 1 base, and the region joining them spans 10 bases. The CDR3 runs 12 residues from the cysteine to the phenylalanine. Only the CDR3 part of the read is kept: 36 bases, read in frame from the first base.